This T cell receptor (beta chain) was profiled in a study of control samples from healthy donors and cancer patients. The table came from immunoSEQ multiplex PCR; TCRdb's copy has only in-frame clones and leaves some out. The table includes 120,000 to 150,000 clones, more than 85% detected once. Sequencing was performed on blood. This clonotype was sampled from a young man in good health.

The CDR3 nucleotides are TGTGCCAGTAGTCTACTGACAGGGTGGCGAGAAACTAATGAAAAACTGTTTTTT. Its translation is CASSLLTGWRETNEKLFF. V usage is TRBV19 and J usage is TRBJ1-4; 7 nucleotides line up with TRBD1. Per the germline V gene, CDR1 is LNHDA and CDR2 is SQIVND (reference sequence). This CDR3 comprises 18 residues. V trimming: 5 bases; J trimming: 1 base; junction bases outside the gene matches: 13.